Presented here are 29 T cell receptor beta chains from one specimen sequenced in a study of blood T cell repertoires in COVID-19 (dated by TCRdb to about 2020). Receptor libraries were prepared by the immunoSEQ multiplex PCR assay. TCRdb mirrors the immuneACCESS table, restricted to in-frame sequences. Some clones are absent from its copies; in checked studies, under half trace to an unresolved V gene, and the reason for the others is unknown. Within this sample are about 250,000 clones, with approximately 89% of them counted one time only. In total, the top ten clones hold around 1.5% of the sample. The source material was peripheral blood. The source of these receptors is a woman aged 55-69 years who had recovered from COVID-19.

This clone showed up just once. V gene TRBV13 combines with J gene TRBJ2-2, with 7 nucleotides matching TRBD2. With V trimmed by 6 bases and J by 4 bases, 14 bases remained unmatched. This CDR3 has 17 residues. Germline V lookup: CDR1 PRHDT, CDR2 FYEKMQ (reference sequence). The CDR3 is CASRPKGAGEFTGELFF. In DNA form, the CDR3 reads TGTGCCAGCAGACCCAAAGGGGCGGGGGAGTTCACCGGGGAGCTGTTTTTT.

The CDR3 DNA reads as TGTGCCAGCAGTAAGGAGGGGAACACTGAAGCTTTCTTT. Translated, it gives CASSKEGNTEAFF. The chain couples TRBV6-5 to TRBJ1-1, with D unclear. The CDR3 consists of 13 residues. Germline CDR1 MNHEY, CDR2 SVGAGI. V lost 5 bases and J lost 1, with 8 bases in between.

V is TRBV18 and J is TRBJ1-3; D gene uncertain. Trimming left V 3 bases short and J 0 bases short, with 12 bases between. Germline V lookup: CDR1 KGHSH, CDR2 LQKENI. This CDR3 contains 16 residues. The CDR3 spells CASSPSEFSSGNTIYF. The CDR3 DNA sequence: TGTGCCAGCTCACCCTCAGAATTCTCCTCTGGAAACACCATATATTTT.

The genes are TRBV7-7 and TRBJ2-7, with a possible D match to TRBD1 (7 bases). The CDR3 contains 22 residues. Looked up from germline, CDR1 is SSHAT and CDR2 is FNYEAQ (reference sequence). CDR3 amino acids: CPRPPTQWGGMKQGPRSYEQYF. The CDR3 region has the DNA TGTCCCCGACCCCCCACTCAATGGGGAGGAATGAAACAGGGGCCCCGGTCCTACGAGCAGTACTTC.

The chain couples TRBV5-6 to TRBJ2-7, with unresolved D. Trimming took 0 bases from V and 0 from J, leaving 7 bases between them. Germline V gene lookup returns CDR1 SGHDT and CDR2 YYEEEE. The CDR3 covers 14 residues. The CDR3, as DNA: TGTGCCAGCAGCTTGGGACACCCCTCCTACGAGCAGTACTTC. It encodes CASSLGHPSYEQYF.

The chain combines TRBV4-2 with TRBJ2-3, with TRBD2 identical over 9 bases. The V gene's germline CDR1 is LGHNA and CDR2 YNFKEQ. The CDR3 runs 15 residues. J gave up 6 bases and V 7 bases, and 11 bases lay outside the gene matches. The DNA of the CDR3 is TGTGCCAGCACCCAGGTGGCGGGGGGGCCCGATACGCAGTATTTT. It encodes CASTQVAGGPDTQYF.

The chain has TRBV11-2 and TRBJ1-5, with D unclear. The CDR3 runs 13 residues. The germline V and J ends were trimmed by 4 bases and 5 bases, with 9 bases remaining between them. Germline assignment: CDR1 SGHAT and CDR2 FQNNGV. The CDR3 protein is CASSYQRDQPQHF. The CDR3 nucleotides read TGTGCCAGCAGCTATCAGAGGGATCAGCCCCAGCATTTT. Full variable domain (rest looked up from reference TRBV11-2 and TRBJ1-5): EAGVAQSPRYKIIEKRQSVAFWCNPISGHATLYWYQQILGQGPKLLIQFQNNGVVDDSQLPKDRFSAERLKGVDSTLKIQPAKLEDSAVYLCASSYQRDQPQHFGDGTRLSIL.

In DNA, the CDR3 is TGTGCCAGCAGCTTAGCCGAGTTTGGCTACACCTTC. Translating it yields CASSLAEFGYTF. The chain employs TRBV7-2 and TRBJ1-2; no definite D call. V was clipped by 0 bases and J by 7 bases, with 6 bases between them. The CDR3 has 12 amino acids. CDR1 and CDR2 (germline): SGHTA, FQGNSA.

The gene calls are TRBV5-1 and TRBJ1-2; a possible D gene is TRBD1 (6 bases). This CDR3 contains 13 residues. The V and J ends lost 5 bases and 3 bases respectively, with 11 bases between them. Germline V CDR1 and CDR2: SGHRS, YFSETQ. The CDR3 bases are TGCGCCAGCAGTTCACAGGGTGACTATGGCTACACCTTC. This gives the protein CASSSQGDYGYTF.

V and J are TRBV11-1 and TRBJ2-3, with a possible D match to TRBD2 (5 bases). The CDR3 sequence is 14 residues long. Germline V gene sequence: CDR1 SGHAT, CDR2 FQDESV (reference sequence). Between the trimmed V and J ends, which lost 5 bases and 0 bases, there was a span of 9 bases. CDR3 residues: CASSQSGSTDTQYF. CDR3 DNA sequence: TGTGCCAGCAGCCAGAGCGGTAGCACAGATACGCAGTATTTT.

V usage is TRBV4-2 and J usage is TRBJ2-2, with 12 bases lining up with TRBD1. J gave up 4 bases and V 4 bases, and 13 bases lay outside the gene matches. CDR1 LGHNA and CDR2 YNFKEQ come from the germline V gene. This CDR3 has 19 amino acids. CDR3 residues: CASSLSSGTGGWVTGELFF. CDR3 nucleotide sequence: TGTGCCAGCAGCCTTTCCTCCGGGACAGGGGGCTGGGTCACCGGGGAGCTGTTTTTT.

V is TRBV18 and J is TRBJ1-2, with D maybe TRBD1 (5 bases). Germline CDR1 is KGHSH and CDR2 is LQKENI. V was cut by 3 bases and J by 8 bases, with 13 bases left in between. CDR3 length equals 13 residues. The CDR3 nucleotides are TGTGCCAGCTCACCCCCGGGGGAGTCCGGCTACACCTTC. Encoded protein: CASSPPGESGYTF.

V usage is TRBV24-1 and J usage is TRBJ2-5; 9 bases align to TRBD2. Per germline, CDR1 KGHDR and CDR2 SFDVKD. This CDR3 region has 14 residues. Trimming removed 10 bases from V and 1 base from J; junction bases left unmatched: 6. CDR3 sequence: CATQTSGSQETQYF. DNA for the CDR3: TGTGCCACTCAGACTAGCGGATCCCAAGAGACCCAGTACTTC.

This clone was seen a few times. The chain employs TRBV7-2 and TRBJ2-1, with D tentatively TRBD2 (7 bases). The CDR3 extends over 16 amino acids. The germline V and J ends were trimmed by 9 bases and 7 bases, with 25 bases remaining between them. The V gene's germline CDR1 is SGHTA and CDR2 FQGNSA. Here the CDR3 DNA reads TGTGCCAGTCGTAGTACTTCGGGGGGCCCGGGGAATGAGCAGTTCTTC. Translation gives CASRSTSGGPGNEQFF.

The CDR3 loop reads CASSESTGGVLPVSSYEQYF. In DNA form, the CDR3 reads TGTGCCAGCAGTGAATCGACAGGGGGCGTTCTACCAGTGAGCTCCTACGAGCAGTACTTC. The chain recombines TRBV2 with TRBJ2-7; 10 bases match TRBD1. The CDR3 runs 20 residues. Germline V gene lookup returns CDR1 SNHLY and CDR2 FYNNEI. V was pared by 2 bases and J by 0 bases, with 16 bases of the junction left unmatched.

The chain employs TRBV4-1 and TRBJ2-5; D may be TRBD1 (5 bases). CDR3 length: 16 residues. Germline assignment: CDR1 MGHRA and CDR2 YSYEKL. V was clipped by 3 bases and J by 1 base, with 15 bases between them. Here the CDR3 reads CASSHWGRTIQETQYF. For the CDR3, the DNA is TGCGCCAGCAGCCATTGGGGCAGAACTATCCAAGAGACCCAGTACTTC.

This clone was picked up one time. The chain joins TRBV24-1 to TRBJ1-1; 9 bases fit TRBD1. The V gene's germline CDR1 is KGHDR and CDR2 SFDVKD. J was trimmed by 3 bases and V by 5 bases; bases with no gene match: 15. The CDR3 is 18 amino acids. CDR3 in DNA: TGTGCCACCAGTGTCCCTTCAAACGGGACAGGGAACCACACTGAAGCTTTCTTT. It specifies CATSVPSNGTGNHTEAFF.

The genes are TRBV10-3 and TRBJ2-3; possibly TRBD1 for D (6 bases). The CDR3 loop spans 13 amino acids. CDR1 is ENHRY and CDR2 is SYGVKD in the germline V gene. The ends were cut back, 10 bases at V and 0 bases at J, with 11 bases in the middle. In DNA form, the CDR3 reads TGTGCCACTGAGACAGGCAGCACAGATACGCAGTATTTT. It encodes CATETGSTDTQYF.

This chain's CDR3 is CASSLGHHQPQHF. CDR3 nucleotides: TGTGCCAGCAGTCTGGGACACCATCAGCCCCAGCATTTT. The chain carries TRBV12-3 or TRBV12-4 and TRBJ1-5, with a weak D call TRBD1 (6 bases). The V gene lost 5 bases and the J gene lost 5 bases, with 10 bases spanning the gap. The CDR3 spans 13 residues.

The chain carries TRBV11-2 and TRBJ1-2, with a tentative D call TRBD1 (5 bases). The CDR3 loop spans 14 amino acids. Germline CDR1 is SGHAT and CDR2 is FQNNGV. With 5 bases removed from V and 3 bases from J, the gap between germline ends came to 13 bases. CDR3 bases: TGTGCCAGCAGCCAAGGACATTACGACTATGGCTACACCTTC. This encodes CASSQGHYDYGYTF. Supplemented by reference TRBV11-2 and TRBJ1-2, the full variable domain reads EAGVAQSPRYKIIEKRQSVAFWCNPISGHATLYWYQQILGQGPKLLIQFQNNGVVDDSQLPKDRFSAERLKGVDSTLKIQPAKLEDSAVYLCASSQGHYDYGYTFGSGTRLTVV.

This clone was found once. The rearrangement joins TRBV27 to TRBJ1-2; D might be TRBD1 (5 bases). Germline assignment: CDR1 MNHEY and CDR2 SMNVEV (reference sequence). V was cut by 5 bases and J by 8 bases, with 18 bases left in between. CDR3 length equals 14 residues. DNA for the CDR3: TGTGCCAGCAGTCCCCACCAGGGCCTGGAGGGCTACACCTTC. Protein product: CASSPHQGLEGYTF.

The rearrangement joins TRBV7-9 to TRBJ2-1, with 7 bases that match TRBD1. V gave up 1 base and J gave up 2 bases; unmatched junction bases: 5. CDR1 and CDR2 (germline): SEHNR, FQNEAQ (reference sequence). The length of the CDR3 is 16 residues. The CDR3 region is CASSLGLGGTYNEQFF. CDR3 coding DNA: TGTGCCAGCAGCTTAGGATTAGGGGGCACCTACAATGAGCAGTTCTTC.

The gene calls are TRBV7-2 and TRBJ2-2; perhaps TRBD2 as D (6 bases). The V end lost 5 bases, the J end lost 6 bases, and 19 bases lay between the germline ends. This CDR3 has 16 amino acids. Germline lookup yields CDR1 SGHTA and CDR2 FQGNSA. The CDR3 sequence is CASSPVGGMSAGELFF. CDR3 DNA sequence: TGTGCCAGCAGCCCCGTGGGGGGTATGTCAGCCGGGGAGCTGTTTTTT.

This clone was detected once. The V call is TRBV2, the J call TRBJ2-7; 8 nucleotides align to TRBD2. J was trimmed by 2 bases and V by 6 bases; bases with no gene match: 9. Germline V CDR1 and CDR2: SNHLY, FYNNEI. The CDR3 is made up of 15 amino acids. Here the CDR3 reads CASRPETGGAYEQYF. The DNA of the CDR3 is TGTGCCAGCAGACCGGAGACCGGGGGGGCCTACGAGCAGTACTTC.

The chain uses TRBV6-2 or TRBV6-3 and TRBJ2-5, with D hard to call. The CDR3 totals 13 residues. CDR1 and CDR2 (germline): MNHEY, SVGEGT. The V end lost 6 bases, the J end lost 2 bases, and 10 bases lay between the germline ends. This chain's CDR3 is CASSPLGQETQYF. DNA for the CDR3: TGTGCCAGCAGCCCCCTCGGTCAAGAGACCCAGTACTTC.

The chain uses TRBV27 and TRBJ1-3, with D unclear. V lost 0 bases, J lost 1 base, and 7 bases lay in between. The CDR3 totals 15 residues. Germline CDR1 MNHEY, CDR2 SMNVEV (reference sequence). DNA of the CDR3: TGTGCCAGCAGTTTATCGGGCAAATCTGGAAACACCATATATTTT. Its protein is CASSLSGKSGNTIYF.

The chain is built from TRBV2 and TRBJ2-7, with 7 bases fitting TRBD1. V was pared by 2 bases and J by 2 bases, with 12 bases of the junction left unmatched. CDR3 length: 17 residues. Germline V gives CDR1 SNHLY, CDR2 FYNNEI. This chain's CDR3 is CASSEPTGTEIPYEQYF. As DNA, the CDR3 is TGTGCCAGCAGTGAACCTACCGGGACAGAAATTCCCTACGAGCAGTACTTC.

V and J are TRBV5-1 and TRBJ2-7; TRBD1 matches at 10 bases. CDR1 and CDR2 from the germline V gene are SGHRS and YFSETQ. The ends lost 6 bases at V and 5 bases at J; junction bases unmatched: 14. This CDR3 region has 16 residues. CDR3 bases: TGCGCCAGCACCCCCCCCTCCGGGACAGGGGAGAACGAGCAGTACTTC. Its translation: CASTPPSGTGENEQYF.

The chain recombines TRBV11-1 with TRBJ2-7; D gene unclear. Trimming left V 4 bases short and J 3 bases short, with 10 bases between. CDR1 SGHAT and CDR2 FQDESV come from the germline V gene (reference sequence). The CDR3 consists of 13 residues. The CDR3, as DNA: TGTGCCAGCAGCTCCGCACAAGTCTACGAGCAGTACTTC. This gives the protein CASSSAQVYEQYF.